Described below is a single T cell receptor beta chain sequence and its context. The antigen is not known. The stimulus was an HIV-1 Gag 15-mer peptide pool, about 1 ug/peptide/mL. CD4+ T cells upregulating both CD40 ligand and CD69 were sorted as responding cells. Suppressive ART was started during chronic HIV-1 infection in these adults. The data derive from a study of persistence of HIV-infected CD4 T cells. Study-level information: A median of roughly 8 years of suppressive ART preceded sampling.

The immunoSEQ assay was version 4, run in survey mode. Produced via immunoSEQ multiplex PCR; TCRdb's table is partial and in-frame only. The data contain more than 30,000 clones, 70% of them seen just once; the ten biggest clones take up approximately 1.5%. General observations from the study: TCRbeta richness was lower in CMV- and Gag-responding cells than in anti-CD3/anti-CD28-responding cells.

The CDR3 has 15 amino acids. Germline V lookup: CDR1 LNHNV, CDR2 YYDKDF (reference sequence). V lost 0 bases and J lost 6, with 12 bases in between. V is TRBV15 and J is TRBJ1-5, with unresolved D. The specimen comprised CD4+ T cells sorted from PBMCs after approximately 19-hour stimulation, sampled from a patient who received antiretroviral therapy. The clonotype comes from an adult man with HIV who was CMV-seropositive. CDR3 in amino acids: CATSRDPSGLQPQHF. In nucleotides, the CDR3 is TGTGCCACCAGCAGAGATCCGTCAGGCCTTCAGCCCCAGCATTTT.